These 26 T cell receptor beta chains share one sample of origin, sequenced in a study of blood T cell repertoires in COVID-19. Profiled with immunoSEQ multiplex PCR; TCRdb holds only in-frame clones, not every one. The sample includes more than 150,000 clones, around 83% of them seen just once. The sample consisted of peripheral blood. All receptors derive from a woman between 40 and 50 years old with acute or convalescent COVID-19.

The chain uses TRBV10-3 and TRBJ2-7; 14 nucleotides match TRBD2. Trimming removed 6 bases from V and 3 bases from J; junction bases left unmatched: 4. The CDR3 consists of 15 residues. Per germline, CDR1 ENHRY and CDR2 SYGVKD. The CDR3 sequence: CAISPGTSGGYEQYF. CDR3 nucleotide sequence: TGTGCCATCAGCCCCGGGACTAGCGGGGGCTACGAGCAGTACTTC.

The gene calls are TRBV6-5 and TRBJ2-5, with 7 bases fitting TRBD2. The CDR3 is 15 residues long. Trimming removed 0 bases from V and 2 bases from J; junction bases left unmatched: 3. CDR1 MNHEY and CDR2 SVGAGI come from the germline V gene. CDR3 bases: TGTGCCAGCAGTTACTCGGGGGGAGGGCAAGAGACCCAGTACTTC. Translating it yields CASSYSGGGQETQYF.

This clone was counted once. The chain recombines TRBV7-2 with TRBJ1-1, with no clear D. This CDR3 contains 13 residues. The germline V and J ends were trimmed by 3 bases and 4 bases, with 9 bases remaining between them. Per the germline V gene, CDR1 is SGHTA and CDR2 is FQGNSA. CDR3 in amino acids: CASSFYTGTEAFF. Here the CDR3 DNA reads TGTGCCAGCAGCTTTTACACGGGCACTGAAGCTTTCTTT.

This clone appeared a single time. The J gene is TRBJ2-7, the V gene TRBV7-2; possible D gene TRBD2, 5 bases. There are 13 residues in the CDR3. V was clipped by 2 bases and J by 5 bases, with 10 bases between them. Germline V lookup: CDR1 SGHTA, CDR2 FQGNSA. CDR3 DNA: TGTGCCAGCAGCTTACTATCGGGGAACGAGCAGTACTTC. Translated: CASSLLSGNEQYF.

This clone was found a few times. The chain has TRBV5-1 and TRBJ2-7, with a weak D call TRBD1 (6 bases). Germline CDR1 reads SGHRS; CDR2 reads YFSETQ. V was clipped by 2 bases and J by 3 bases, with 15 bases between them. This CDR3 is 15 amino acids long. The CDR3 reads CASSFGQGSVYEQYF. The CDR3, as DNA: TGCGCCAGCAGCTTCGGCCAGGGGTCGGTCTACGAGCAGTACTTC.

V usage is TRBV30 and J usage is TRBJ2-3, with 9 bases aligning to TRBD2. CDR1 is GTSNPN, CDR2 SVGIG, per germline (reference sequence). This CDR3 has 14 residues. J lost 6 bases, V lost 5 bases, and 9 bases had no gene match. CDR3 DNA sequence: TGTGCCTGGGCAAGAGCGGGAGGAAGGGATACGCAGTATTTT. Its protein is CAWARAGGRDTQYF.

The chain has TRBV5-1 and TRBJ2-1; D may be TRBD2 (5 bases). Trimming shortened V by 0 bases and J by 4 bases, and 11 bases separated the two germline ends. This CDR3 has 15 amino acids. Germline V gene data show CDR1 as SGHRS and CDR2 as YFSETQ. The CDR3 region has the DNA TGCGCCAGCAGCTTGGGCCGGGGTCAGTACAATGAGCAGTTCTTC. Protein product: CASSLGRGQYNEQFF. Complete variable domain (other parts from reference TRBV5-1 and TRBJ2-1): KAGVTQTPRYLIKTRGQQVTLSCSPISGHRSVSWYQQTPGQGLQFLFEYFSETQRNKGNFPGRFSGRQFSNSRSEMNVSTLELGDSALYLCASSLGRGQYNEQFFGPGTRLTVL.

The chain uses TRBV5-8 and TRBJ2-2, with a possible D match to TRBD1 (6 bases). Germline V gene data show CDR1 as SGHTS and CDR2 as YDEGEE. The CDR3 covers 14 residues. V lost 2 bases and J 6 bases, leaving 11 bases between the germline ends. DNA of the CDR3: TGTGCCAGCAGCTTTTTTGCAGGGGCCGGGGAGCTGTTTTTT. It yields the protein CASSFFAGAGELFF.

The V call is TRBV6-1, the J call TRBJ2-2; TRBD2 aligns across 8 bases. Germline V CDR1 and CDR2: MNHNS, SASEGT. Losses at the gene ends were 4 bases for V and 2 bases for J; bases not matched to a gene: 12. The CDR3 is 18 amino acids. Written as DNA, the CDR3 is TGTGCCAGCAGTGGAAGACTTGACGGGGGGGCCAACACCGGGGAGCTGTTTTTT. Its protein is CASSGRLDGGANTGELFF.

The chain recombines TRBV7-9 with TRBJ2-7; perhaps TRBD1 as D (6 bases). The CDR3 runs 17 residues. Trimming cost V 2 bases and J 3 bases, with 20 bases left between them. CDR1 and CDR2 (germline): SEHNR, FQNEAQ (reference sequence). CDR3 loop: CASSLQDPGHVHYEQYF. For the CDR3, the DNA is TGTGCCAGCAGCTTACAGGACCCGGGACACGTCCACTACGAGCAGTACTTC.

The chain recombines TRBV11-2 with TRBJ2-1; possibly TRBD1 for D (6 bases). The CDR3 spans 14 residues. Germline V lookup: CDR1 SGHAT, CDR2 FQNNGV. Trimming took off 4 bases at V and 10 bases at J, with 17 bases between the two ends. The CDR3 sequence: CASSSPREDREQFF. DNA of the CDR3: TGTGCCAGCAGCTCGCCGAGGGAAGACAGGGAGCAGTTCTTC.

This clone was observed once. Here the CDR3 DNA reads TGTGCCACCAGTGATTTCCCGATACAGGGGTTTAACACTGAAGCTTTCTTT. It yields the protein CATSDFPIQGFNTEAFF. The chain links TRBV24-1 to TRBJ1-1; 7 bases map to TRBD1. Germline V CDR1 and CDR2: KGHDR, SFDVKD. The CDR3 extends over 17 amino acids. The V segment lost 1 base and the J segment 2 bases; nucleotides outside the gene matches: 9.

V is TRBV6-5 and J is TRBJ2-5; 8 bases are a match to TRBD2. The V and J ends lost 7 bases and 1 base, in that order; junction bases with no gene match: 5. Germline V lookup: CDR1 MNHEY, CDR2 SVGAGI. This CDR3 has 14 residues. The DNA of the CDR3 is TGTGCCAGCAAGACCAGCGGGAGCCAAGAGACCCAGTACTTC. Its protein product is CASKTSGSQETQYF.

V gene TRBV7-3 combines with J gene TRBJ1-1; 7 bases match TRBD1. CDR1 and CDR2 (germline): SGHTA, FQGTGA. V lost 2 bases to trimming and J lost 2 bases; unmatched junction nucleotides: 2. The CDR3 extends over 14 amino acids. The DNA for the CDR3 is TGTGCCAGCAGCTTATACAGGGGTAACACTGAAGCTTTCTTT. This encodes CASSLYRGNTEAFF. The whole variable domain, remainder taken from reference TRBV7-3 and TRBJ1-1, is GAGVSQTPSNKVTEKGKYVELRCDPISGHTALYWYRQSLGQGPEFLIYFQGTGAADDSGLPNDRFFAVRPEGSVSTLKIQRTERGDSAVYLCASSLYRGNTEAFFGQGTRLTVV.

The chain has TRBV28 and TRBJ2-7, with 9 nucleotides matching TRBD1. The V segment lost 6 bases and the J segment 2 bases; nucleotides outside the gene matches: 2. Germline V lookup: CDR1 MDHEN, CDR2 SYDVKM. The CDR3 runs 13 residues. The CDR3 region has the DNA TGTGCCAGCAGAAGACAGGGGGCCTACGAGCAGTACTTC. This encodes CASRRQGAYEQYF.

The V gene is TRBV28, the J gene TRBJ2-1; 8 positions match TRBD1. Germline CDR1 is MDHEN and CDR2 is SYDVKM. The CDR3 consists of 17 residues. Trimming took 2 bases from V and 8 from J; bases not matched to a gene: 14. The CDR3 loop reads CASSLNQGQVSWDEQFF. In DNA, the CDR3 is TGTGCCAGCAGTTTAAACCAGGGACAGGTTTCTTGGGATGAGCAGTTCTTC.

The chain uses TRBV10-1 and TRBJ2-5; D may be TRBD1 (7 bases). Trimming pared 5 bases from V and 5 bases from J, leaving 9 bases between. The germline V gene encodes CDR1 WNHNN and CDR2 SYGVQD (reference sequence). This CDR3 is 12 amino acids long. As DNA, the CDR3 is TGCGCCAGCAGTCAGGGGGGCGAGACCCAGTACTTC. This sequence encodes CASSQGGETQYF.

The chain carries TRBV29-1 and TRBJ1-2; D is undetermined. Germline V lookup: CDR1 SQVTM, CDR2 ANQGSEA. This CDR3 is 12 amino acids long. Trimming left V 6 bases short and J 8 bases short, with 16 bases between. This chain's CDR3 is CSVPGPGRGYTF. CDR3 DNA sequence: TGCAGCGTCCCCGGTCCGGGGAGGGGCTACACCTTC. Complete variable domain (other parts from reference TRBV29-1 and TRBJ1-2): SAVISQKPSRDICQRGTSLTIQCQVDSQVTMMFWYRQQPGQSLTLIATANQGSEATYESGFVIDKFPISRPNLTFSTLTVSNMSPEDSSIYLCSVPGPGRGYTFGSGTRLTVV.

V gene TRBV6-2 or TRBV6-3 combines with J gene TRBJ2-7; 9 bases fit TRBD1. CDR1 is MNHEY, CDR2 SVGEGT, per germline. The trim removed 5 bases at V and 2 bases at J, leaving 10 bases unmatched. The CDR3 is made up of 16 amino acids. CDR3 nucleotide sequence: TGTGCCAGCAGTCCCTTGAAGGGACAGGGCACCTACGAGCAGTACTTC. Protein sequence: CASSPLKGQGTYEQYF.

A few counts support this clone. The chain links TRBV7-9 to TRBJ2-5; TRBD2 matches 9 bases. J gave up 5 bases and V 4 bases, and 20 bases lay outside the gene matches. Germline-derived CDR1 and CDR2 are SEHNR and FQNEAQ (reference sequence). The CDR3 loop spans 19 amino acids. The CDR3 is CASSSAGPSGERRQETQYF. The CDR3 DNA reads TGTGCCAGCAGCTCCGCGGGGCCTAGCGGGGAAAGACGGCAGGAGACCCAGTACTTC.

The J gene is TRBJ2-5, the V gene TRBV7-2; D not certain. The CDR3 has 16 amino acids. The V gene lost 1 base and the J gene lost 3 bases, with 15 bases spanning the gap. The germline gives CDR1 SGHTA, CDR2 FQGNSA. CDR3 sequence reads: CASSLGSLVVKETQYF. The CDR3 DNA sequence: TGTGCCAGCAGCTTAGGATCGCTAGTCGTTAAAGAGACCCAGTACTTC.

The gene calls are TRBV7-2 and TRBJ1-5; 8 nucleotides align to TRBD1. The CDR3 length is 15 residues. Per germline, CDR1 SGHTA and CDR2 FQGNSA. With 0 bases clipped from V and 7 bases from J, the junction kept 5 bases outside the gene matches. As DNA, the CDR3 is TGTGCCAGCAGCTTAGCGACAGGGGTCGGGCAGCCCCAGCATTTT. Protein sequence: CASSLATGVGQPQHF.

This clone was detected only once. The V gene is TRBV5-6, the J gene TRBJ1-5; D is unresolved. Trimming shortened V by 4 bases and J by 4 bases, and 12 bases separated the two germline ends. The CDR3 sequence is 14 residues long. Germline V gives CDR1 SGHDT, CDR2 YYEEEE. The chain's CDR3 is CASSPGLLNQPQHF. For the CDR3, the DNA is TGTGCCAGCAGCCCGGGTCTTTTGAATCAGCCCCAGCATTTT.

This chain connects TRBV12-3 or TRBV12-4 to TRBJ1-6; D remains ambiguous. CDR3 length: 13 amino acids. V gave up 5 bases and J gave up 8 bases, with 10 bases separating them. Here the CDR3 DNA reads TGTGCCAGCAGTCTCAATGGAGATTCACCCCTCCACTTT. Its translation: CASSLNGDSPLHF.

V and J are TRBV27 and TRBJ1-5; TRBD1 aligns across 12 bases. After removal of 3 bases from V and 9 bases from J, the junction contained 9 bases not matched to a gene. The CDR3 covers 16 residues. Looked up from germline, CDR1 is MNHEY and CDR2 is SMNVEV (reference sequence). The CDR3 nucleotides are TGTGCCAGCAGTTTTTTGGGACAGGGGGCCGAATGGCCCCAGCATTTT. This encodes CASSFLGQGAEWPQHF.

This clone occurred a few times. The CDR3 nucleotides read TGCGCCAGCAGCTTGCGTACAAATCAGCCCCAGCATTTT. Amino acid sequence: CASSLRTNQPQHF. This chain joins TRBV5-1 and TRBJ1-5; D is uncertain. V gave up 1 base and J gave up 4 bases, with 6 bases separating them. CDR1 is SGHRS, CDR2 YFSETQ, per germline. The CDR3 extends over 13 amino acids.